This TCR beta chain was sequenced in a study of immune evolution from preneoplasia to lung adenocarcinoma. Germline values: CDR1 MNHNS, CDR2 SASEGT. J lost 8 bases, V lost 4 bases, and 6 bases had no gene match. The CDR3 consists of 14 residues. Sequenced by immunoSEQ multiplex PCR; TCRdb stores in-frame clones only, minus some. There are 9,500 to 10,000 clones in the sample; 70% to 90% occur only once, and about 2.7% lies in the top ten. The sample consisted of FFPE invasive lung adenocarcinoma tissue. The clonotype originates from a person between 65 and 79 years old with invasive lung adenocarcinoma. Some clones in this sample may be carry-over from other donors' samples. V gene TRBV6-1 combines with J gene TRBJ2-1; 9 nucleotides agree with TRBD2. The CDR3 sequence is CASSGLAGADEQFF. The CDR3 region has the DNA TGTGCCAGCAGTGGATTAGCGGGAGCCGATGAGCAGTTCTTC.